This T cell receptor (beta chain) was obtained from a study of OX40 agonist ivuxolimab in advanced cancers. Study at large: Averaging about 60 years in age, with a range of about 23 to 79, the cohort was around 87% male.

The data were produced by immunoSEQ multiplex PCR, yet TCRdb's version contains in-frame clones alone and is incomplete. This sample has some 70,000 clones, with around 80% found just once. The germline V gene encodes CDR1 SGHAT and CDR2 FQDESV (reference sequence). The CDR3 runs 15 residues. V was pared by 9 bases and J by 4 bases, with 12 bases of the junction left unmatched. The sequences come from CD4+ or CD8+ T cells sorted from blood, collected in a trial of the OX40 agonist ivuxolimab. This sequence originates from an adult with an advanced solid tumor such as melanoma, head and neck, liver or kidney cancer. The chain joins TRBV11-1 to TRBJ2-7; 10 bases align to TRBD2. The DNA of the CDR3 is TGTGCCAGTTCCTCTGAGGGACTAGCGAGTTACGAGCAGTACTTC. Translated, it gives CASSSEGLASYEQYF. Filled out from reference TRBV11-1 and TRBJ2-7, the complete variable domain reads EAEVAQSPRYKITEKSQAVAFWCDPISGHATLYWYRQILGQGPELLVQFQDESVVDDSQLPKDRFSAERLKGVDSTLKIQPAELGDSAMYLCASSSEGLASYEQYFGPGTRLTVT.